These 24 T cell receptor beta chains originate from one sample sequenced in a study of T cells in Graves' hyperthyroidism and ophthalmopathy. Template material for amplifying TCR beta CDR3 regions consisted of RNA transcripts. HTBI primers were employed in a first-round RT-PCR of the TCR CDR3. TCRdb re-called the multiplex PCR reads with MiXCR, one entry per CDR3 protein. This sample carries more than 550,000 distinct CDR3 sequences, nearly 45% of them seen once, and the ten largest clones take more than 7%. Material for sequencing was peripheral blood or thyroid tissue (not recorded which). The receptors come from an adult man with Graves' disease, either hyperthyroidism or ophthalmopathy (not recorded which).

This clonotype appeared many times. V is TRBV10-3 and J is TRBJ1-2, with 12 bases aligning to TRBD1. The CDR3 totals 13 residues. Losses at the gene ends were 8 bases for V and 7 bases for J; bases not matched to a gene: 5. The germline CDR1 and CDR2 sequences are ENHRY and SYGVKD. The CDR3, as DNA: TGTGCCATCGAGGGACAGGGGGCTGTTGGCTACACCTTC. Protein: CAIEGQGAVGYTF.

This clonotype was seen at least ten times. The DNA for the CDR3 is TGCGCCAGCAGCTTGCTAGGGTCGGACACTGAAGCTTTCTTT. It encodes CASSLLGSDTEAFF. This chain links TRBV5-1 with TRBJ1-1; no clear D gene. V lost 1 base and J lost 3, with 10 bases in between. Germline V lookup: CDR1 SGHRS, CDR2 YFSETQ. The CDR3 loop spans 14 amino acids.

This clonotype appeared many times. The chain recombines TRBV10-3 with TRBJ2-5; 8 nucleotides line up with TRBD1. Germline V gene data show CDR1 as ENHRY and CDR2 as SYGVKD. CDR3 size: 14 residues. The V gene end was trimmed by 6 bases and the J gene end by 3 bases; junction bases not matched to a gene: 6. The CDR3 coding sequence is TGTGCCATCAGGGGACAGGCATGGGAAGAGACCCAGTACTTC. Translation: CAIRGQAWEETQYF.

A remark on this clonotype: This may be a read error, as it is one base from a much larger clone. The rearrangement joins TRBV7-9 to TRBJ2-7, with TRBD2 as a possible D gene (5 bases). CDR1 SEHNR and CDR2 FQNEAQ come from the germline V gene (reference sequence). Trimming removed 1 base from V and 6 bases from J, with 10 bases in between. There are 13 residues in the CDR3. Here the CDR3 DNA reads TGTGCCAGCAGCTTAGAGAGGGTCCGCGAGCAGTACTTC. Translated: CASSLERVREQYF.

The chain employs TRBV7-9 and TRBJ1-4; perhaps TRBD1 as D (6 bases). Germline V gene data show CDR1 as SEHNR and CDR2 as FQNEAQ (reference sequence). The CDR3 consists of 13 residues. Trimming removed 1 base at V and 10 bases at J, with 10 bases between. DNA of the CDR3: TGTGCCAGCAGCTTAGATCGAGGGGGAAAACTGTTTTTT. Translating gives CASSLDRGGKLFF.

The chain combines TRBV2 with TRBJ2-5, with TRBD2 matching over 7 bases. The CDR3 is made up of 14 amino acids. Trimming took 3 bases from V and 4 from J; bases not matched to a gene: 5. CDR1 and CDR2 (germline): SNHLY, FYNNEI. Here the CDR3 reads CASSEEAGTETQYF. The CDR3 DNA follows: TGTGCCAGCAGTGAGGAAGCGGGAACAGAGACCCAGTACTTC.

The CDR3 protein is CASSLEAWGQGYYGYTF. DNA for the CDR3: TGTGCCAGCAGCTTGGAGGCTTGGGGACAGGGCTACTATGGCTACACCTTC. The chain joins TRBV7-9 to TRBJ1-2; 9 bases are a match to TRBD1. With 3 bases clipped from V and 3 bases from J, the junction kept 11 bases outside the gene matches. The CDR3 totals 17 residues. Per germline, CDR1 SEHNR and CDR2 FQNEAQ (reference sequence). Full variable domain (missing parts from reference TRBV7-9 and TRBJ1-2): DTGVSQNPRHKITKRGQNVTFRCDPISEHNRLYWYRQTLGQGPEFLTYFQNEAQLEKSRLLSDRFSAERPKGSFSTLEIQRTEQGDSAMYLCASSLEAWGQGYYGYTFGSGTRLTVV.

This clonotype was counted a few times. This rearrangement joins TRBV2 to TRBJ1-5; D call uncertain. The CDR3 is 18 residues long. Deletions cut 5 bases from V and 0 bases from J, with 20 bases between. Germline values: CDR1 SNHLY, CDR2 FYNNEI. CDR3 in DNA: TGTGCCAGCAGTCTAATGGGTCTGGGGAAGTATAGCAATCAGCCCCAGCATTTT. This encodes CASSLMGLGKYSNQPQHF.

There are many counts of this clonotype. The chain is built from TRBV10-3 and TRBJ2-5; a weak D match, TRBD1 (5 bases). Germline lookup yields CDR1 ENHRY and CDR2 SYGVKD. With 0 bases removed from V and 4 bases from J, the gap between germline ends came to 15 bases. This CDR3 spans 16 amino acids. The CDR3 DNA reads TGTGCCATCAGTGAGTCGGGGCTCCAGAGCCGAGAGACCCAGTACTTC. Protein sequence: CAISESGLQSRETQYF.

The V gene is TRBV10-3, the J gene TRBJ2-7; no clear D. Deletions cut 1 base from V and 8 bases from J, with 15 bases between. Per the germline V gene, CDR1 is ENHRY and CDR2 is SYGVKD. CDR3 length equals 14 residues. The CDR3 spells CAISEWQIVDQQYF. In DNA form, the CDR3 reads TGTGCCATCAGTGAGTGGCAGATCGTTGATCAGCAGTACTTC.

The chain uses TRBV29-1 and TRBJ1-5, with 7 bases aligning to TRBD1. The junction had 8 bases not matched to a gene; V was cut back by 8 bases and J by 7 bases. There are 12 residues in the CDR3. In germline, CDR1 is SQVTM, CDR2 ANQGSEA. CDR3 protein: CSLSQGSQPQHF. The CDR3, as DNA: TGCAGCTTGTCACAGGGGTCACAGCCCCAGCATTTT.

This clonotype was picked up many times. This chain links TRBV19 with TRBJ1-2; 9 bases match TRBD1. The V gene's germline CDR1 is LNHDA and CDR2 SQIVND (reference sequence). The junction had 8 bases not matched to a gene; V was cut back by 4 bases and J by 8 bases. The CDR3 extends over 14 amino acids. The CDR3 sequence: CASSTPGQGIGYTF. The DNA for the CDR3 is TGTGCCAGTAGTACGCCGGGACAGGGCATCGGCTACACCTTC.

The table lists this clonotype with a count of one. This chain connects TRBV6-1 to TRBJ1-4; D unresolved. The CDR3 has 14 residues. Trimming took 6 bases from V and 8 from J, leaving 16 bases between them. CDR1 and CDR2 from the germline V gene are MNHNS and SASEGT. CDR3 in amino acids: CASSVVTRIEKLFF. CDR3 DNA sequence: TGTGCCAGCAGCGTAGTGACAAGGATCGAAAAACTGTTTTTT.

The chain recombines TRBV5-5 with TRBJ2-5; 12 bases are a match to TRBD2. Germline V gives CDR1 SGHKS, CDR2 YYEKEE (reference sequence). After removal of 3 bases from V and 5 bases from J, the junction contained 5 bases not matched to a gene. The CDR3 length is 15 residues. CDR3 nucleotide sequence: TGTGCCAGCAGCTATCTAGCGGGGGGGCAGGAGACCCAGTACTTC. This sequence encodes CASSYLAGGQETQYF.

This clonotype has just a few counts. The chain has TRBV4-2 and TRBJ2-2; no clear D gene. The V and J ends lost 2 bases and 2 bases respectively, with 3 bases between them. Germline CDR1 LGHNA, CDR2 YNFKEQ. This CDR3 has 13 residues. DNA for the CDR3: TGTGCCAGCAGCCAACATAACACCGGGGAGCTGTTTTTT. Amino acid sequence: CASSQHNTGELFF.

This clonotype was recorded at least ten times. The chain is built from TRBV19 and TRBJ1-6; 10 nucleotides line up with TRBD1. Germline values: CDR1 LNHDA, CDR2 SQIVND (reference sequence). The CDR3 runs to 16 residues. Losses at the gene ends were 8 bases for V and 6 bases for J; bases not matched to a gene: 10. DNA of the CDR3: TGTGCCAGTCACTCCGGGGGACAGGGGCGTAATTCACCCCTCCACTTT. The encoded protein is CASHSGGQGRNSPLHF.

This clonotype occurred a few times. The rearrangement joins TRBV10-3 to TRBJ1-5; D is possibly TRBD1 (6 bases). The CDR3 covers 14 residues. Trimming took 10 bases from V and 3 from J, leaving 16 bases between them. Per the germline V gene, CDR1 is ENHRY and CDR2 is SYGVKD. The CDR3 DNA sequence: TGTGCCACTCACGGGACACCCGACAATCAGCCCCAGCATTTT. Protein sequence: CATHGTPDNQPQHF.

The gene calls are TRBV20-1 and TRBJ1-3, with D tentatively TRBD1 (5 bases). The CDR3 length is 14 residues. CDR1 and CDR2 (germline): DFQATT, SNEGSKA (reference sequence). The V end lost 1 base, the J end lost 0 bases, and 7 bases lay between the germline ends. CDR3 sequence (DNA): TGCAGTGCTAGAGCCAGGGACTCTGGAAACACCATATATTTT. This sequence encodes CSARARDSGNTIYF.

In the case of this clonotype: Being one base from a much bigger clone, this may be a read error. The chain carries TRBV10-3 and TRBJ2-2, with 15 bases aligning to TRBD2. Looked up from germline, CDR1 is ENHRY and CDR2 is SYGVKD. CDR3 size: 19 residues. V trimming: 3 bases; J trimming: 5 bases; junction bases outside the gene matches: 10. The CDR3 region is CAISDAGLAGGLRTGELFF. CDR3 DNA: TGTGCCATCAGTGATGCTGGACTAGCGGGAGGGCTTAGGACCGGGGAGCTGTTTTTT.

On this clonotype itself: A much larger clone differs from this one at a single base, so this may be a read error. This sequence joins TRBV29-1 and TRBJ1-2, with a tentative D call TRBD1 (6 bases). The CDR3 covers 11 residues. Per germline, CDR1 SQVTM and CDR2 ANQGSEA. The DNA for the CDR3 is TGCAGCGTGGGGGGCTACTATGGCTACGCCTTC. Translated: CSVGGYYGYAF.

There are many counts of this clonotype. The chain couples TRBV15 to TRBJ1-3; D gene uncertain. The V gene lost 0 bases and the J gene lost 3 bases, with 0 bases spanning the gap. CDR3 length equals 12 residues. Germline V gene sequence: CDR1 LNHNV, CDR2 YYDKDF (reference sequence). The CDR3 nucleotides read TGTGCCACCAGCAGAGATGGAAACACCATATATTTT. This codes for CATSRDGNTIYF. The whole variable domain, remainder taken from reference TRBV15 and TRBJ1-3, is DAMVIQNPRYQVTQFGKPVTLSCSQTLNHNVMYWYQQKSSQAPKLLFHYYDKDFNNEADTPDNFQSRRPNTSFCFLDIRSPGLGDTAMYLCATSRDGNTIYFGEGSWLTVV.

This clonotype was observed a handful of times. The chain links TRBV6-5 to TRBJ1-6, with 7 bases lining up with TRBD1. Trimming took 3 bases from V and 2 from J; bases not matched to a gene: 10. The CDR3 covers 18 residues. CDR1 and CDR2 (germline): MNHEY, SVGAGI. The CDR3 sequence: CASSYDVGGGAYNSPLHF. CDR3 DNA: TGTGCCAGCAGTTATGATGTAGGAGGGGGCGCCTATAATTCACCCCTCCACTTT.

The chain has TRBV11-2 and TRBJ1-5; D gene uncertain. Trimming stripped 3 bases from V and 3 bases from J, with 6 bases between. CDR3 size: 13 residues. CDR1 is SGHAT, CDR2 FQNNGV, per germline. The CDR3 is CASSFWNNQPQHF. Here the CDR3 DNA reads TGTGCCAGCAGCTTCTGGAACAATCAGCCCCAGCATTTT.

This clonotype was recorded a few times. The chain has TRBV7-2 and TRBJ2-7; 11 bases match TRBD2. This CDR3 is 16 amino acids long. Trimming took 6 bases from V and 3 from J; bases not matched to a gene: 10. Germline CDR1 is SGHTA and CDR2 is FQGNSA. CDR3 in DNA: TGTGCCAGCAGTTACCCGGGACTAGCGGCACGCTACGAGCAGTACTTC. This gives the protein CASSYPGLAARYEQYF.